This record concerns one T cell receptor beta chain sequence. The CDR3 is 14 residues long. V was pared by 6 bases and J by 5 bases, with 8 bases of the junction left unmatched. Germline CDR1 reads MNHEY; CDR2 reads SVGAGI. This entry comes from a study of blood T cell repertoires in COVID-19. Study in general: From the United States, Italy and Spain came samples of acute and convalescent COVID-19. PBMCs, B-cell-depleted T cells, or T cells provided the cDNA or gDNA that made up the material.

Measured with immunoSEQ multiplex PCR; TCRdb has only the in-frame clones, and not every one. The table includes 400,000 to 450,000 clones, approximately 91% detected once. The V gene is TRBV6-5, the J gene TRBJ2-7; 9 bases match TRBD1. This receptor was obtained from a woman aged 40 to 50 with COVID-19, enrolled during active disease. Sequencing was done on a sample of peripheral blood. The CDR3 bases are TGTGCCAGCAGGCAACCGGGACAGGGAAACGAGCAGTACTTC. Amino acid sequence: CASRQPGQGNEQYF.